This TCR beta chain was identified during a study of blood T cell repertoires in COVID-19. About the study: Researchers got acute and convalescent COVID-19 samples from the United States, Italy and Spain. PBMCs, B-cell-depleted T cells, or T cells were the source of the cDNA or gDNA that made up the material.

As handled by the study authors: Counts of nucleated cells, estimated from reference gene primer amplification, were obtained. Profiled with immunoSEQ multiplex PCR; TCRdb holds only in-frame clones, not every one. The DNA was the basis for D and trimming; V, J and clone size are from that table. Among 150,000 to 190,000 clones listed, 76% were seen once. The V gene end was trimmed by 6 bases and the J gene end by 4 bases; junction bases not matched to a gene: 8. The CDR3 runs 15 residues. CDR1 and CDR2 from the germline V gene are MNHEY and SVGAGI. Sequencing was performed on peripheral blood. The chain has TRBV6-5 and TRBJ1-2; 10 nucleotides align to TRBD1. The clonotype comes from an elderly woman with acute or convalescent COVID-19. DNA for the CDR3: TGTGCCAGCAGCCCGACAGGGGGCAGGGGCTATGGCTACACCTTC. Its translation: CASSPTGGRGYGYTF.